These 11 T cell receptor beta chains share one sample of origin, sequenced in a study of response to subunit inactivated influenza vaccine. TCRdb fed the RT-PCR reads into MiXCR, producing one record per CDR3 protein. The sample comprises a few hundred thousand distinct CDR3 sequences, 11% to 15% of which are singletons, and 11% rests with the top ten. Material: PBMCs from blood, obtained 11 to 12 days after vaccination. The receptor set was obtained from a man in his forties or fifties who received an inactivated influenza vaccine.

This clonotype was counted between two and nine times. The chain uses TRBV28 and TRBJ2-3, with 10 nucleotides matching TRBD1. Per germline, CDR1 MDHEN and CDR2 SYDVKM. The CDR3 extends over 15 amino acids. V was pared by 6 bases and J by 3 bases, with 6 bases of the junction left unmatched. For the CDR3, the DNA is TGTGCCAGCAGGGAGACAGGGGGCCGGACAGATACGCAGTATTTT. Translated, it gives CASRETGGRTDTQYF.

V usage is TRBV2 and J usage is TRBJ2-5; 9 bases fit TRBD1. The V segment lost 3 bases and the J segment 4 bases; nucleotides outside the gene matches: 3. The V gene's germline CDR1 is SNHLY and CDR2 FYNNEI. This CDR3 is 14 amino acids long. The CDR3: CASSDDRGAETQYF. The CDR3 DNA reads TGTGCCAGCAGTGACGACAGGGGGGCAGAGACCCAGTACTTC.

This clonotype was detected a few times. The chain links TRBV3-1 to TRBJ2-1, with D perhaps matching TRBD2 (6 bases). The CDR3 runs to 16 residues. Between the trimmed V and J ends, which lost 1 base and 4 bases, there was a span of 14 bases. In germline, CDR1 is LGHDT, CDR2 YNNKEL (reference sequence). The CDR3 spells CASSQAGGIGYNEQFF. CDR3 nucleotides: TGTGCCAGCAGCCAAGCTGGCGGGATTGGGTACAATGAGCAGTTCTTC.

This clonotype was counted ten times or more. The chain recombines TRBV29-1 with TRBJ2-7; 8 bases are a match to TRBD1. CDR1 is SQVTM, CDR2 ANQGSEA, per germline. CDR3 length: 14 amino acids. Trimming at V came to 4 bases and at J to 1 base, leaving 6 bases not matched to a gene. CDR3 protein: CSVGRQGASYEQYF. Written as DNA, the CDR3 is TGCAGCGTTGGTCGGCAGGGGGCTTCCTACGAGCAGTACTTC.

V usage is TRBV19 and J usage is TRBJ2-3; 9 bases align to TRBD2. J gave up 2 bases and V 4 bases, and 7 bases lay outside the gene matches. The CDR3 totals 16 residues. Germline V gene data show CDR1 as LNHDA and CDR2 as SQIVND (reference sequence). DNA for the CDR3: TGTGCCAGTAGTACTGGTGGCGGGAGGGCCACAGATACGCAGTATTTT. Translated: CASSTGGGRATDTQYF.

The gene calls are TRBV7-9 and TRBJ2-7; D unresolved. Trimming removed 1 base at V and 5 bases at J, with 6 bases between. This CDR3 region has 12 residues. Per germline, CDR1 SEHNR and CDR2 FQNEAQ (reference sequence). Here the CDR3 DNA reads TGTGCCAGCAGCTTAGAAGGGCACGAGCAGTACTTC. As protein: CASSLEGHEQYF.

A few counts support this clonotype. This sequence joins TRBV4-2 and TRBJ1-1; D call uncertain. This CDR3 contains 14 residues. CDR1 LGHNA and CDR2 YNFKEQ come from the germline V gene. The V and J ends lost 0 bases and 6 bases respectively, with 11 bases between them. CDR3: CASSQDWVGSEAFF. In DNA form, the CDR3 reads TGTGCCAGCAGCCAAGATTGGGTAGGATCTGAAGCTTTCTTT.

The rearrangement joins TRBV5-1 to TRBJ2-3; TRBD2 aligns across 10 bases. This CDR3 region has 16 residues. Germline CDR1 reads SGHRS; CDR2 reads YFSETQ. The ends lost 4 bases at V and 6 bases at J; junction bases unmatched: 11. CDR3 amino acids: CASSPKAGGPEDTQYF. For the CDR3, the DNA is TGCGCCAGCAGCCCGAAAGCGGGAGGGCCTGAGGATACGCAGTATTTT.

The chain recombines TRBV4-1 with TRBJ2-3; D might be TRBD2 (6 bases). There are 22 residues in the CDR3. The germline CDR1 and CDR2 sequences are MGHRA and YSYEKL. Trimming cost V 4 bases and J 4 bases, with 36 bases left between them. The CDR3 DNA reads as TGCGCCAGCAGCCGGAACCAGAACCTGATAAGGGTGGCGGGGAGTGGGTCAGATACGCAGTATTTT. This translates into CASSRNQNLIRVAGSGSDTQYF.

This clonotype was seen a handful of times. Given the absence of the conserved phenylalanine or tryptophan at the CDR3 end, a read error is likely. The DNA is omitted, as the CDR3 cannot be located on it reliably, and the CDR3 follows TCRdb's listing. V usage is TRBV12-3 or TRBV12-4 and J usage is TRBJ1-2; the table's TRBD1 call for D was not verified on the DNA. The CDR3 region is 12 residues in length, termini included. CDR3 amino acids: CASSADAGAAMI.

The CDR3 reads CASSLVTGEETQYF. In DNA form, the CDR3 reads TGCGCCAGCAGCTTGGTAACGGGGGAAGAGACCCAGTACTTC. The V and J genes are TRBV5-1 and TRBJ2-5, with D perhaps TRBD2 (6 bases). The CDR3 contains 14 residues. With 0 bases removed from V and 3 bases from J, the gap between germline ends came to 9 bases. Germline CDR1 and CDR2: SGHRS and YFSETQ. Full variable domain (rest looked up from reference TRBV5-1 and TRBJ2-5): KAGVTQTPRYLIKTRGQQVTLSCSPISGHRSVSWYQQTPGQGLQFLFEYFSETQRNKGNFPGRFSGRQFSNSRSEMNVSTLELGDSALYLCASSLVTGEETQYFGPGTRLLVL.